This T cell receptor (beta chain) came from a study of cytomegalovirus exposure and HLA in healthy donors. Study conclusions and caveats: Associated with HLA alleles at 0.05 false discovery rate in a later analysis were some 16,000 TCR beta sequences.

Concerning this clone: Its antigen is undetermined.

The CDR3 is made up of 20 amino acids. The J segment lost 2 bases and the V segment lost 2 bases, leaving 18 bases of the junction unmatched. The germline V gene has CDR1 SGHRS and CDR2 YFSETQ. Primers for the PCR totalled 60 Vbeta and 13 Jbeta. As originally analysed: A later analysis counted approximately 88 million unique TCR beta chains, some 11 million shared. The repertoire was sequenced with immunoSEQ multiplex PCR; TCRdb's copy has only in-frame clones and lacks some. V and J calls and clone size are copied from that table; D and trimming were computed from the DNA. The sample lists roughly 120,000 clones; less than 80% were seen once.

The V gene is TRBV5-1, the J gene TRBJ2-3; 9 bases agree with TRBD1. This receptor was identified in a middle-aged woman in good health and CMV-seropositive. Material for sequencing was PBMCs. This CDR3 reads CASSLSQGAFFRPFTDTQYF. DNA of the CDR3: TGCGCCAGCAGCTTATCACAGGGGGCATTTTTCCGGCCCTTCACAGATACGCAGTATTTT.